This TCR beta chain was identified in a study of T cell responses to AZD1222 COVID-19 vaccine. Study-level points and caveats: None of the repertoires were sampled until the peak T cell response had passed.

Assay: immunoSEQ multiplex PCR; the TCRdb copy retains only in-frame clones and omits some. Found here are approximately 110,000 clones, 92% of them singletons; the top ten hold approximately 1.2%. The count of this clone is one. Its specificity is unknown. The receptor comes from an adult in good health. Sample: peripheral blood, taken on day 0 of AZD1222 vaccination.

The CDR3 bases are TGTGCCAGTAGCACCGGGACAGGGTTTTATGAGCAGTTCTTC. It codes for CASSTGTGFYEQFF. The V gene is TRBV19, the J gene TRBJ2-1; 9 bases map to TRBD1. This CDR3 region has 14 residues. The germline V gene has CDR1 LNHDA and CDR2 SQIVND (reference sequence). V shed 6 bases and J 8 bases; nucleotides not matched to a gene: 8.